Presented here are 8 T cell receptor beta chains from one specimen sequenced in a study of T cells in women clearing cervical HPV infection. Clones were sequenced by immunoSEQ multiplex PCR, and TCRdb holds only the in-frame ones, with some missing. Its listing shows around 17,000 clones. Sample: blood buffy coat. These TCRs come from a woman aged 18-69 years with a cervical HPV16 infection that either progressed to CIN3+ or cleared (not recorded which).

To note about this clone: The sequence runs out 3 residues before the end of the CDR3; the remainder is reconstructed from the germline J gene. This chain joins TRBV19 and TRBJ1-2; 7 nucleotides match TRBD1. V lost 3 bases to trimming and J lost 4 bases; unmatched junction nucleotides: 2. CDR1 is LNHDA and CDR2 is SQIVND in the germline V gene (reference sequence). CDR3 length: 13 residues. The part of the CDR3 DNA that was read is TGTGCCAGTAGTATTAGGACAGGCTATGGC. Translation gives CASSIRTGYG. The CDR3 in full is CASSIRTGYGYTF.

Notes on this clone: The CDR3 goes on 3 residues after the read ends, and that part is filled in from the germline J gene. The V and J genes are TRBV7-2 and TRBJ2-5; D is perhaps TRBD1 (6 bases). The CDR3 runs 15 residues. Germline CDR1 reads SGHTA; CDR2 reads FQGNSA. V lost 5 bases and J 1 base, leaving 14 bases between the germline ends. The CDR3 bases that were read are TGTGCCAGCAGCCGACCAGGGGCCCTCCAAGAGACC. This codes for CASSRPGALQET. The whole CDR3 reads CASSRPGALQETQYF.

Incomplete CDR3 DNA: TGTGCCAGAAGCTTGGCTGGGCAATACGAG. Residues: CARSLAGQYE. The whole CDR3 reads CARSLAGQYEQYF. V is TRBV5-3 and J is TRBJ2-7; D unresolved. The read terminates 3 residues before the CDR3 end, so the remaining end is supplied by the germline J gene. TRBV5-3 is recorded as an ORF, its role being uncertain. CDR3 length: 13 amino acids. V lost 0 bases, J lost 4 bases, and 8 bases lay in between.

On this clone itself: The read finishes 3 residues shy of the CDR3 end, and the germline J gene is used to complete it. V gene TRBV4-2 combines with J gene TRBJ1-1; maybe TRBD1 (6 bases). The V and J ends lost 0 bases and 6 bases respectively, with 11 bases between them. Germline lookup yields CDR1 LGHNA and CDR2 YNFKEQ. This CDR3 is 14 amino acids long. CDR3 in amino acids: CASSQDGGASEAFF. The part of the CDR3 DNA that was read is TGTGCCAGCAGCCAAGATGGGGGGGCCTCTGAA.

For this clone: The read terminates 3 residues ahead of where the CDR3 ends, so the germline J gene completes it. This sample includes further DNA sequences coding for the same CDR3. This chain joins TRBV7-8 and TRBJ2-5; 9 bases are shared with TRBD2. Germline values: CDR1 SGHVS, CDR2 FQNEAQ. The CDR3 sequence is 17 residues long. Trimming at V came to 4 bases and at J to 5 bases, leaving 14 bases not matched to a gene. The CDR3 loop reads CASSSWGSGGPGETQYF. The part of the CDR3 DNA that was read is TGTGCCAGCAGCTCCTGGGGTAGCGGGGGCCCTGGGGAGACC.

For this clone: The read ends 3 residues before the CDR3 terminus; that terminus is restored from the germline J gene. V is TRBV11-2 and J is TRBJ1-1, with 7 bases aligning to TRBD1. Trimming cost V 1 base and J 7 bases; bases outside gene matches: 6. The V gene's germline CDR1 is SGHAT and CDR2 FQNNGV. CDR3 size: 14 residues. The CDR3 loop is CASSLGSGGNEAFF. The sequenced CDR3 bases are TGTGCCAGCAGCTTAGGCTCAGGGGGGAATGAA.

A note on this clone: The observed sequence ends 3 residues before the CDR3 terminus, with the missing tail filled in from the germline J gene. The rearrangement uses TRBV3-1 (or the pseudogene TRBV3-2) and TRBJ2-5, with 10 bases aligning to TRBD2. J was trimmed by 7 bases and V by 0 bases; bases with no gene match: 8. There are 16 residues in the CDR3. Germline V gene data show CDR1 as LGHDT and CDR2 as YNNKEL (reference sequence). The CDR3 protein is CASSQDPAGGPGTQYF. The sequenced part of the CDR3 DNA is TGTGCCAGCAGCCAAGATCCAGCGGGGGGGCCGGGGACC.

On this clone: The read terminates 3 residues ahead of where the CDR3 ends, so the germline J gene completes it. The chain links TRBV14 to TRBJ1-5, with 9 bases fitting TRBD1. Germline V gene lookup returns CDR1 SGHDN and CDR2 FVKESK. The J segment lost 3 bases and the V segment lost 4 bases, leaving 4 bases of the junction unmatched. The CDR3 runs to 15 residues. The CDR3 region is CASSPTGGINQPQHF. CDR3 DNA (partial): TGTGCCAGCAGCCCGACAGGGGGAATCAATCAGCCC.